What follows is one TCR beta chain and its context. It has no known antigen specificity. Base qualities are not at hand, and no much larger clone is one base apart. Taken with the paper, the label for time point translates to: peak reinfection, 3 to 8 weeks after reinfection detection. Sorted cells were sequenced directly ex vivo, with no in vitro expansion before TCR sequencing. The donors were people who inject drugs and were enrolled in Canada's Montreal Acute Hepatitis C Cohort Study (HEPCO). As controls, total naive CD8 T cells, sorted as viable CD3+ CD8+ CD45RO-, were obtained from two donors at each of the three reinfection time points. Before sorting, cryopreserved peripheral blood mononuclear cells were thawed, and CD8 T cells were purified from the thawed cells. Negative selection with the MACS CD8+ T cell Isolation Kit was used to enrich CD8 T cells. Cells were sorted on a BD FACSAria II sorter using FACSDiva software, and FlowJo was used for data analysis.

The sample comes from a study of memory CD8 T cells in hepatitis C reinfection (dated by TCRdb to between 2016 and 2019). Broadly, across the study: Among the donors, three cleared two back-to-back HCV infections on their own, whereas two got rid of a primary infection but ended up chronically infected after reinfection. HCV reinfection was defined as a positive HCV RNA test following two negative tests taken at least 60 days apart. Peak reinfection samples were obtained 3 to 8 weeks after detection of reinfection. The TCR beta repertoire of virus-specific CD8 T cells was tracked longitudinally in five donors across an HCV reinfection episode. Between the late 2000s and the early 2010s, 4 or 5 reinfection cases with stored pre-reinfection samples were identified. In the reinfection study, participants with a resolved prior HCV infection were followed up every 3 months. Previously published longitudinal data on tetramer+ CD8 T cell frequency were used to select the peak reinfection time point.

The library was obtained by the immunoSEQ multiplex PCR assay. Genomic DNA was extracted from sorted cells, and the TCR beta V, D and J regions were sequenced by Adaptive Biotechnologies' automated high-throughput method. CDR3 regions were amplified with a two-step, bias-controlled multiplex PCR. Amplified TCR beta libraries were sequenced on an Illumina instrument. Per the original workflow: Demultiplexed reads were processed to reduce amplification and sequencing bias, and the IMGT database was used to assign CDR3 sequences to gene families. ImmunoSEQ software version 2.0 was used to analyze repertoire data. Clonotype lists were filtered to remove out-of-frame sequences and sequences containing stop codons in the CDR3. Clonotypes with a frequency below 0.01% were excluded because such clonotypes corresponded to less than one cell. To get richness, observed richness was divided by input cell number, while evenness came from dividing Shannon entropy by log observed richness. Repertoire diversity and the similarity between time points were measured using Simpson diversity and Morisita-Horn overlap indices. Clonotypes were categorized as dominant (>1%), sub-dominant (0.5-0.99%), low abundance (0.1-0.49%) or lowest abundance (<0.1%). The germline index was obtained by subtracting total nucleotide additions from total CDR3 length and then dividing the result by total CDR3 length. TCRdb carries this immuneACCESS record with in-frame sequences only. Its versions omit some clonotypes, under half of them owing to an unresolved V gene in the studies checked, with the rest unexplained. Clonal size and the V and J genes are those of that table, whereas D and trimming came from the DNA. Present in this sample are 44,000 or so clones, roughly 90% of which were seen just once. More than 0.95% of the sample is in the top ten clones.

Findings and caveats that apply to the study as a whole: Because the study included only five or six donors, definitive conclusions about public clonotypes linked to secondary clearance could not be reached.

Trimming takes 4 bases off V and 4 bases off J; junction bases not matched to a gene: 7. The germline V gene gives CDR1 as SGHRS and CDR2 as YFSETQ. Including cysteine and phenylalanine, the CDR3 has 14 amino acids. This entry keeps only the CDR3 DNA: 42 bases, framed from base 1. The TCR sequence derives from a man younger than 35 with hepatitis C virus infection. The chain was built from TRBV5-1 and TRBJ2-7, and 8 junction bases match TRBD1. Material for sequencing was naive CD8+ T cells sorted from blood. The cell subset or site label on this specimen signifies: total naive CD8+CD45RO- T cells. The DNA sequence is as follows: TGCGCCAGCAGCCCAGGACAGGGCGTTTACGAGCAGTACTTC. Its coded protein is CASSPGQGVYEQYF.